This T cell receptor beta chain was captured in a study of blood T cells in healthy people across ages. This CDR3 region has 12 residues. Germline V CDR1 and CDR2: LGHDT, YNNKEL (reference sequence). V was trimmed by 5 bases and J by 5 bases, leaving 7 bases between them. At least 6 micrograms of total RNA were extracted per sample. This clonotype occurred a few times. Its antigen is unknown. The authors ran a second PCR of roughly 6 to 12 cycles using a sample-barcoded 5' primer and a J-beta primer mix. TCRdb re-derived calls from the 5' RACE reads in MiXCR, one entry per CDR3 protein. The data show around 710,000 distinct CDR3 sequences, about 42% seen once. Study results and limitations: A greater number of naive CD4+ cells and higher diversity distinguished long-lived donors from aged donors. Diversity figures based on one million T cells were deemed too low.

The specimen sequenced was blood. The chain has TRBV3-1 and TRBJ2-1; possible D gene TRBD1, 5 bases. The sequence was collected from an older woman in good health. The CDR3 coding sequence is TGTGCCAGCAGCAGACAGAACAATGAGCAGTTCTTC. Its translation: CASSRQNNEQFF.